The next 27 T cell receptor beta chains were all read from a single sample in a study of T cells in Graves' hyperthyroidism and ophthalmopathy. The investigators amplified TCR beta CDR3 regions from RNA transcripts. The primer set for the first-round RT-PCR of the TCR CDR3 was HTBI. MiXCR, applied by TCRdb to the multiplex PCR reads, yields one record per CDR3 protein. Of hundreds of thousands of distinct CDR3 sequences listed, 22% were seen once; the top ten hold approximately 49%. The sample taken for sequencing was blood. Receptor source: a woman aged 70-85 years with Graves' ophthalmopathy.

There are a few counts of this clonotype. Here the CDR3 DNA reads TGTGCCAGCAGTTTGCAACTAGCGGAGGCACCCACAGATACGCAGTATTTT. Translated: CASSLQLAEAPTDTQYF. The chain carries TRBV27 and TRBJ2-3; 8 positions match TRBD2. This CDR3 comprises 17 residues. Losses at the gene ends were 3 bases for V and 2 bases for J; bases not matched to a gene: 10. Germline V gives CDR1 MNHEY, CDR2 SMNVEV (reference sequence).

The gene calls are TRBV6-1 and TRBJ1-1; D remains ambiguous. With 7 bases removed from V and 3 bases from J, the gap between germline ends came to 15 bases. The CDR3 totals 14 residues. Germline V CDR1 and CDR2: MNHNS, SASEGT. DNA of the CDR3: TGTGCCAGCACCCAAGGGTTGATTGACACTGAAGCTTTCTTT. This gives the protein CASTQGLIDTEAFF.

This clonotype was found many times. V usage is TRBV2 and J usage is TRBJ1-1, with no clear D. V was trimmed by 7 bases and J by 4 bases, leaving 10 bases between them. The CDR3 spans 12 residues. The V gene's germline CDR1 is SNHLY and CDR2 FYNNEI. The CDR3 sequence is CASTGDLTEAFF. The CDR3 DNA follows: TGTGCCAGCACCGGAGACCTCACTGAAGCTTTCTTT.

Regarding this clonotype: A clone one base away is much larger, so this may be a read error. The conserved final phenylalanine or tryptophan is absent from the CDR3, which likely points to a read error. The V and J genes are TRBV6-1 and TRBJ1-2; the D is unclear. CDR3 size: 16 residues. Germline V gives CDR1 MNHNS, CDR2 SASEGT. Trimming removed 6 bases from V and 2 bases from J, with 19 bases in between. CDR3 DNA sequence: TGTGCCAGCAGCTCCTTCCAGACTCGGGCCAACTATGGCTACACCCTC. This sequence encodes CASSSFQTRANYGYTL.

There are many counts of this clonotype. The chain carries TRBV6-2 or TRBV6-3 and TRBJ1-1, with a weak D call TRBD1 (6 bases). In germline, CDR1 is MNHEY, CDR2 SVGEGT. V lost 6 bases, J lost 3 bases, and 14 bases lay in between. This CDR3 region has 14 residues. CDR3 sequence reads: CASRLGGLDTEAFF. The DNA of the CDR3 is TGTGCCAGCAGGTTGGGGGGGCTTGACACTGAAGCTTTCTTT.

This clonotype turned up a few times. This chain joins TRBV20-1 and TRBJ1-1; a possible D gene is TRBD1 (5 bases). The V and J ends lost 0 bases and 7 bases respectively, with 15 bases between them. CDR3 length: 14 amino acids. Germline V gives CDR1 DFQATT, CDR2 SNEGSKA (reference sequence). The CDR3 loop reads CSARDQGAGGEAFF. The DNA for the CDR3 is TGCAGTGCTAGAGATCAAGGGGCTGGGGGTGAAGCTTTCTTT.

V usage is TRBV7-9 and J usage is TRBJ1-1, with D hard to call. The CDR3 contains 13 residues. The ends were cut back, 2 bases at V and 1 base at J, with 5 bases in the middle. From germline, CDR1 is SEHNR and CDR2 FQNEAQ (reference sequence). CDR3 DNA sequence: TGTGCCAGCAGCTTACAGGCGAACACTGAAGCTTTCTTT. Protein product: CASSLQANTEAFF.

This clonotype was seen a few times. The CDR3 bases are TGTGCCAGCAGCCAAGCCGGGACTAGCGGATTTCTCTCCTACAATGAGCAGTTCTTC. Its protein product is CASSQAGTSGFLSYNEQFF. V gene TRBV3-1 combines with J gene TRBJ2-1; TRBD2 agrees at 11 bases. J lost 0 bases, V lost 1 base, and 8 bases had no gene match. Germline V lookup: CDR1 LGHDT, CDR2 YNNKEL (reference sequence). The CDR3 runs to 19 residues.

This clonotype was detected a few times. The chain's CDR3 is CSARGDGELFF. The CDR3 region has the DNA TGCAGCGCAAGGGGGGACGGGGAGCTGTTTTTT. V usage is TRBV29-1 and J usage is TRBJ2-2; either TRBD1 or TRBD2 may fit D (6 bases each). This CDR3 is built from 11 residues. The germline CDR1 and CDR2 sequences are SQVTM and ANQGSEA. V was clipped by 7 bases and J by 7 bases, with 10 bases between them.

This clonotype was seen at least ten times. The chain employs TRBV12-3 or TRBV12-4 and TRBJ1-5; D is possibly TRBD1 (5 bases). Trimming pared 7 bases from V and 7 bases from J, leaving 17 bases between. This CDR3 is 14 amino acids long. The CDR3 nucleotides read TGTGCCAGCAATAAGCAGGGACCGGGACAGCCCCAGCATTTT. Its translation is CASNKQGPGQPQHF.

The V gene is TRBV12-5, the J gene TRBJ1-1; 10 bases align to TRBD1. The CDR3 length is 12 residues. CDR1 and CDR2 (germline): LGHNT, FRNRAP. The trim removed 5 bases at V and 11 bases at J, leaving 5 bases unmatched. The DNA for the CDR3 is TGTGCTAGTGGTACCGGACAGGGGGTTGCTTTCTTT. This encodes CASGTGQGVAFF.

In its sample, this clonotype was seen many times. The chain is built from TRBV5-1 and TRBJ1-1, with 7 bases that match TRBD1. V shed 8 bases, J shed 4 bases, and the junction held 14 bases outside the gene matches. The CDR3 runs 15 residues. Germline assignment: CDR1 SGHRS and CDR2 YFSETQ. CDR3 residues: CASYSGGGVSTEAFF. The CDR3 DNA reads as TGCGCCAGTTACTCAGGGGGAGGAGTAAGCACTGAAGCTTTCTTT.

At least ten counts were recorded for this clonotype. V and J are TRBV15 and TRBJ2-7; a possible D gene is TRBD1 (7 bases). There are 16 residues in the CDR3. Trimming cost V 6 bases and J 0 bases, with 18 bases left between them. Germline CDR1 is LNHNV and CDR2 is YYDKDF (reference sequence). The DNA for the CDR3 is TGTGCCACCAGACCCGGGGGACAGTCCAGCTCCTACGAGCAGTACTTC. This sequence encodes CATRPGGQSSSYEQYF.

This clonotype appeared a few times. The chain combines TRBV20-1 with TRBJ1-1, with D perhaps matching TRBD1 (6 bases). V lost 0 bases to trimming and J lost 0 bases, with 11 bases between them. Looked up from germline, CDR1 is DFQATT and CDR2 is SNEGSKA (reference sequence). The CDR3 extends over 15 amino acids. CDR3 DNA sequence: TGCAGTGCTAGAGAACAGGGCCTTATGAACACTGAAGCTTTCTTT. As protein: CSAREQGLMNTEAFF.

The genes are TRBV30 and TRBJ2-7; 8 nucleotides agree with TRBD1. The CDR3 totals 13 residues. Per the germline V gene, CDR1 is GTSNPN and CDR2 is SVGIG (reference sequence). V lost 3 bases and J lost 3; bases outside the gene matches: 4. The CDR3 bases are TGTGCCTGGAGGTTGACAGGGGTCTACGAGCAGTACTTC. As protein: CAWRLTGVYEQYF.

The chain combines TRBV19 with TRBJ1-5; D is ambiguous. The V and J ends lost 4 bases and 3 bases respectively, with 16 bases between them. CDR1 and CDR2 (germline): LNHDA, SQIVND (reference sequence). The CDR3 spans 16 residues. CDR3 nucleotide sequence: TGTGCCAGTAGTACCCCCTCCGGAAAGCTCAATCAGCCCCAGCATTTT. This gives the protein CASSTPSGKLNQPQHF.

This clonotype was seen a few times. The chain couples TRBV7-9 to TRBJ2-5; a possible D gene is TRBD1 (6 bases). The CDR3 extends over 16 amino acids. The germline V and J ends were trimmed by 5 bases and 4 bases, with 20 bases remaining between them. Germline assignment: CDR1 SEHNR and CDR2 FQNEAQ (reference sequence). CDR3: CASSTPARGLRETQYF. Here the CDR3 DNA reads TGTGCCAGCAGCACGCCCGCGAGGGGGTTGAGAGAGACCCAGTACTTC.

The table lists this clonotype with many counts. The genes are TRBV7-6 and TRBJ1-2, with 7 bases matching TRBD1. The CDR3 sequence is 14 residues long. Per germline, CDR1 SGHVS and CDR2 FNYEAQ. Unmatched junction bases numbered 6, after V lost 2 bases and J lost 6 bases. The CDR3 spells CASSLTTGVDGYTF. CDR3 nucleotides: TGTGCCAGCAGCTTAACAACAGGGGTCGATGGCTACACCTTC.

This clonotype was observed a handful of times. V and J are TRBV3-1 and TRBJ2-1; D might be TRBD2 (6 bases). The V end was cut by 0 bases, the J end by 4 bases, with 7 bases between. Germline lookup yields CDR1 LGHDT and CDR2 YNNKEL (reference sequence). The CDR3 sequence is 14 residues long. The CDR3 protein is CASSQEGLYNEQFF. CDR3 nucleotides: TGTGCCAGCAGCCAAGAGGGACTTTACAATGAGCAGTTCTTC.

For the CDR3, the DNA is TGTGCCAGCAGCCAAGTCTCTGAGGGGAGGGGCTACGAGCAGTACTTC. It translates to CASSQVSEGRGYEQYF. The J gene is TRBJ2-7, the V gene TRBV3-1, with 7 bases lining up with TRBD2. The CDR3 has 16 amino acids. J lost 3 bases, V lost 1 base, and 9 bases had no gene match. The V gene's germline CDR1 is LGHDT and CDR2 YNNKEL (reference sequence).

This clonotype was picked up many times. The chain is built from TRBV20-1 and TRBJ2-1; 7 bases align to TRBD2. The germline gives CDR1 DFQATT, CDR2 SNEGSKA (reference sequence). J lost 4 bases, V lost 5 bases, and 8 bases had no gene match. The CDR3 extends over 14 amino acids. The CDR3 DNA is TGCAGTGCTGAGGTTGGAGCGGGGTACAATGAGCAGTTCTTC. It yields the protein CSAEVGAGYNEQFF.

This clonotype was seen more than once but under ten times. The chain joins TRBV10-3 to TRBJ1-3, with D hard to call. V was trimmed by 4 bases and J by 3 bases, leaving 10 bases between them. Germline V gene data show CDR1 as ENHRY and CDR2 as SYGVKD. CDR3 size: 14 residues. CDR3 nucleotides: TGTGCCATCAGTGGGGCGTCTTATGGAAACACCATATATTTT. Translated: CAISGASYGNTIYF.

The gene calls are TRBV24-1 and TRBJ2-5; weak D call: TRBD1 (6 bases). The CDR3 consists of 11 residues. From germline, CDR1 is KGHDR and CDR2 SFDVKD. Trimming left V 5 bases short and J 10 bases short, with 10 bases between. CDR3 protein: CATSVGGIQYF. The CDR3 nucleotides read TGTGCCACCAGTGTAGGGGGAATCCAGTACTTC.

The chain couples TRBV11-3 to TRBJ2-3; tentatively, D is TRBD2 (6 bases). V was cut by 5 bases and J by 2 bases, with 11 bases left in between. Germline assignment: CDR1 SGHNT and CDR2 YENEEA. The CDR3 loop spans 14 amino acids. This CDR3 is CASSNGGTTDTQYF. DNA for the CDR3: TGTGCCAGCAGCAACGGGGGAACCACAGATACGCAGTATTTT.

The CDR3 protein is CASSAPWGARTDTQYF. The CDR3 bases are TGTGCCAGCAGCGCCCCTTGGGGAGCGAGGACAGATACGCAGTATTTT. V gene TRBV9 combines with J gene TRBJ2-3, with D maybe TRBD2 (5 bases). V lost 3 bases and J lost 3, with 17 bases in between. Germline CDR1 is SGDLS and CDR2 is YYNGEE. The CDR3 totals 16 residues.

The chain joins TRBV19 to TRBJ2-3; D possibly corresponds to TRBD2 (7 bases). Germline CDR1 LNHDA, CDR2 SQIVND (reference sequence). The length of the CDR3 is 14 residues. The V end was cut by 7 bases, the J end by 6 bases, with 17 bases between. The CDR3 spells CASTLRGGSDTQYF. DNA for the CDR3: TGTGCCAGTACCCTAAGGGGGGGTTCGGATACGCAGTATTTT.

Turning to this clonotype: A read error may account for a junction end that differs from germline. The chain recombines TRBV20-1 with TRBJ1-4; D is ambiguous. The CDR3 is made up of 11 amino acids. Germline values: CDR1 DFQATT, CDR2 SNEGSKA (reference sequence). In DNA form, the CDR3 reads TGCAGTGCTTCCCCTAACGAAAAACTGTTTTTT. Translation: CSASPNEKLFF.